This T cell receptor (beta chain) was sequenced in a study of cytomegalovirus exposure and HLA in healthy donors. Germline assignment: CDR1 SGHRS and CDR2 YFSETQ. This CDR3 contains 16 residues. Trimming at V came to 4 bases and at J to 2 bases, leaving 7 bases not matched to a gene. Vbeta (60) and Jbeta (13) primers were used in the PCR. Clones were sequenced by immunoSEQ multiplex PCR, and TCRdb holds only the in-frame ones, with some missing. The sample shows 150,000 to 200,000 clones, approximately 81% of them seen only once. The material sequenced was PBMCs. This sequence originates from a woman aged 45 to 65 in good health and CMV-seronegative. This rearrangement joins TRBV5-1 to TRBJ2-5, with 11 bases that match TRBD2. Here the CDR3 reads CASSPLAGGKQETQYF. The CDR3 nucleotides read TGCGCCAGCAGCCCCCTAGCGGGGGGTAAACAAGAGACCCAGTACTTC.